Given below is one TCR beta chain in context. Its antigen is undetermined. This entry is derived from a study of graft-versus-host responses after intestinal transplantation. Assay: immunoSEQ multiplex PCR; the TCRdb copy retains only in-frame clones and omits some. The data contain about 15,000 clones, about 89% of them singletons. After transplant, marrow was aspirated from the posterior iliac crest or elsewhere. Study outcomes and limitations: GvH clones occurred in recipient marrow; some first appeared in ileum or blood.

Germline V CDR1 and CDR2: LNHDA, SQIVND (reference sequence). Trimming pared 6 bases from V and 4 bases from J, leaving 9 bases between. This CDR3 contains 13 residues. This rearrangement joins TRBV19 to TRBJ1-4; TRBD1 is a possible D gene (5 bases). This specimen consisted of bone marrow, obtained approximately 130 days after intestinal transplantation. The sequence was collected from a human patient who received an intestinal transplant, so some T cells may come from the graft donor. CDR3 sequence: CASSRGLNEKLFF. The DNA for the CDR3 is TGTGCCAGTAGCCGGGGCCTTAATGAAAAACTGTTTTTT.